The TCR beta chain described here comes from a study of human T cells and chemical hapten exposure. Overall study context: 2% DPC applied to an approximately 2 cm by approximately 2 cm arm area sensitized donors. Weekly administration of diphenylcyclopropenone to the scalp of patients continued throughout the approximately 24-week study. Recorded diagnoses among the mostly female patients were alopecia areata, totalis or universalis.

TCRdb called the RACE reads again in MiXCR, with one record for every CDR3 protein. The sample yields some 170,000 distinct CDR3 sequences, about a fifth seen once. CDR3 length: 13 residues. The germline V gene encodes CDR1 SGHVS and CDR2 FNYEAQ. V dropped 5 bases and J dropped 3 bases, with 11 bases sitting between them. Regarding time point: patch test 1, 2 weeks after DPC sensitization. The sample's treatment: therapeutic diphenylcyclopropenone sensitization with weekly scalp DPC. The material was whole blood, obtained in connection with sensitization to the hapten diphenylcyclopropenone (DPC). V is TRBV7-6 and J is TRBJ2-7; D is undetermined. The origin of this receptor is a woman between 50 and 59 years old with alopecia areata. Some clones in this sample may be carry-over from other donors' samples. In DNA form, the CDR3 reads TGTGCCAGCAGCCAGAGTAGGGACTACGAGCAGTACTTC. Translation: CASSQSRDYEQYF. The entire variable domain, with the rest obtained from reference TRBV7-6 and TRBJ2-7, is as follows: GAGVSQSPRYKVTKRGQDVALRCDPISGHVSLYWYRQALGQGPEFLTYFNYEAQQDKSGLPNDRFSAERPEGSISTLTIQRTEQRDSAMYRCASSQSRDYEQYFGPGTRLTVT.